These 3 T cell receptor beta chains were sequenced from one sample in a study of T cell responses to AZD1222 COVID-19 vaccine. Repertoires were generated with immunoSEQ multiplex PCR, while TCRdb's copy carries only in-frame clones and drops some. The sample lists roughly 100,000 clones, roughly 90% occurring once. The source material was peripheral blood, sampled on day 0 of AZD1222 vaccination. The receptors originated from an adult in good health.

J is TRBJ2-1 and V is TRBV7-9; D is perhaps TRBD2 (6 bases). This CDR3 has 14 amino acids. Germline V gene data show CDR1 as SEHNR and CDR2 as FQNEAQ (reference sequence). V was clipped by 5 bases and J by 5 bases, with 13 bases between them. The CDR3 DNA sequence: TGTGCCAGCAGCCCCCGCCGGGAGCACAATGAGCAGTTCTTC. It yields the protein CASSPRREHNEQFF.

V usage is TRBV5-4 and J usage is TRBJ1-4, with 9 bases lining up with TRBD1. V lost 4 bases to trimming and J lost 4 bases; unmatched junction nucleotides: 5. Germline loops: CDR1 SGHNT, CDR2 YYREEE (reference sequence). The CDR3 is made up of 15 amino acids. The CDR3 DNA sequence: TGTGCCAGCAGCCCGACAGGGGGACTTAATGAAAAACTGTTTTTT. This gives the protein CASSPTGGLNEKLFF.

The J gene is TRBJ1-4, the V gene TRBV6-5, with D unclear. With 5 bases removed from V and 2 bases from J, the gap between germline ends came to 12 bases. The CDR3 length is 15 residues. The germline V gene has CDR1 MNHEY and CDR2 SVGAGI. The CDR3 protein is CASSPTPVTNEKLFF. CDR3 in DNA: TGTGCCAGCAGTCCCACGCCGGTCACTAATGAAAAACTGTTTTTT.